This section outlines one TCR beta chain sequence together with its context. Its antigen is not identified. This specimen belongs to a study of T-cell reconstitution after alpha-beta-depleted transplantation in children. Study-wide results and caveats: At around two months after transplant, the alpha-beta T cells were reportedly derived from several hundred expanded clones that came from non-depleted graft cells.

CDR3 size: 15 residues. Germline-derived CDR1 and CDR2 are MNHEY and SVGAGI. Germline trimming cut 2 bases from V and 6 bases from J; bases unmatched to any gene: 8. Unique molecular identifiers featured in how the TCRbeta library was prepared. TCRdb re-derived calls from the PCR reads in MiXCR, one entry per CDR3 protein. This repertoire shows about 250,000 distinct CDR3 sequences, 24% found once; its top ten account for more than 4.5%. The V gene is TRBV6-5, the J gene TRBJ2-3; TRBD1 matches at 7 bases. The TCR originated in a female patient between 2 and 15 years old who had a stem cell transplant for congenital amegakaryocytic thrombocytopenia, so the T cells may come from the graft donor. Sequences were derived from PBMCs, mostly from graft donor cells, sampled 360 days after TCRalphabeta/CD19-depleted stem cell transplant. CDR3 in amino acids: CASSYGDSHGDTQYF. The CDR3 DNA follows: TGTGCCAGCAGTTACGGGGACAGCCACGGCGATACGCAGTATTTT.